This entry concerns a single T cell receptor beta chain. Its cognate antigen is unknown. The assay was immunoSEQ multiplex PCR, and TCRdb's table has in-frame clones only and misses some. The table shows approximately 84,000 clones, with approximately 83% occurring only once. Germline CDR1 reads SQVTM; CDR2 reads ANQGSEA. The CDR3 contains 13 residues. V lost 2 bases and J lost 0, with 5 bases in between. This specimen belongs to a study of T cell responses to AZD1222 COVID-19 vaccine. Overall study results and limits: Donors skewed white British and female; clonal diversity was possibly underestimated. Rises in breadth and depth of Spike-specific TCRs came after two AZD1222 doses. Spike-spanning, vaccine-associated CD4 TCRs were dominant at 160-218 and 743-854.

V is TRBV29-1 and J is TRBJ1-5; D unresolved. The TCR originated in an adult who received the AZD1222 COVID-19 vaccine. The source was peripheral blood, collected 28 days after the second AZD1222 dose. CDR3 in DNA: TGCAGCGTTGAAATCTCTAGCAATCAGCCCCAGCATTTT. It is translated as CSVEISSNQPQHF.